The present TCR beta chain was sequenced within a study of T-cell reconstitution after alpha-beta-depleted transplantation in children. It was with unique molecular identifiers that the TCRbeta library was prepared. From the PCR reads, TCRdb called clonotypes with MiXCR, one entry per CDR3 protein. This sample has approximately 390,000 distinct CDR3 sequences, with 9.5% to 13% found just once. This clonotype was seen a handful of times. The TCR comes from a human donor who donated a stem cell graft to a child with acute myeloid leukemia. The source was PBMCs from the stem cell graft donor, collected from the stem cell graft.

CDR3 DNA sequence: TGCGCCAGCAGCCCCCCGGGACAGGGCCGGTATGGCTACACCTTC. It codes for CASSPPGQGRYGYTF. The chain has TRBV5-1 and TRBJ1-2; 9 bases match TRBD1. Germline assignment: CDR1 SGHRS and CDR2 YFSETQ. The CDR3 covers 15 residues. J gave up 5 bases and V 4 bases, and 9 bases lay outside the gene matches.